The sequence of this T cell receptor (beta chain) was determined in a study of control samples from healthy donors and cancer patients. This clone was observed a single time. CDR3 length equals 11 residues. CDR1 SGHNT and CDR2 YYREEE come from the germline V gene (reference sequence). The V end was cut by 4 bases, the J end by 3 bases, with 5 bases between. Some clones are missing from TCRdb's copy, which holds only in-frame ones; the method was immunoSEQ multiplex PCR. Here the sample spans 200,000 to 250,000 clones, just under 95% being singletons. Material for sequencing was blood. The chain links TRBV5-4 to TRBJ2-7; unclear D gene. The source is a man aged 50 or older in good health. In nucleotides, the CDR3 is TGTGCCAGCAGCGAAGGCTACGAGCAGTACTTC. Translated, it gives CASSEGYEQYF.